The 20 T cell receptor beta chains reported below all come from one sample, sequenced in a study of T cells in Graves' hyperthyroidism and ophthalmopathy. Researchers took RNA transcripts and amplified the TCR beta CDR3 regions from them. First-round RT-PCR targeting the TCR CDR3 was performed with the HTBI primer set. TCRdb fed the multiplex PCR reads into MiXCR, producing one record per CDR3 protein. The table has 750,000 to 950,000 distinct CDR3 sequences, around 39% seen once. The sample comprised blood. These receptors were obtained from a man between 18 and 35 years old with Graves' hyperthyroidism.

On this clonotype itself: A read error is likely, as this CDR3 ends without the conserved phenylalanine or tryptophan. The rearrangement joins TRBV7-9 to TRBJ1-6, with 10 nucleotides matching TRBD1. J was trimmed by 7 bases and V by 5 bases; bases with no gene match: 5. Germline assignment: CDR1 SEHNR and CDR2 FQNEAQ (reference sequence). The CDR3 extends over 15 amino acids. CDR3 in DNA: TGTGCCAGCAGCCCTCCGGGACAGGGGAATTCACCCCTCCACTCT. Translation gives CASSPPGQGNSPLHS.

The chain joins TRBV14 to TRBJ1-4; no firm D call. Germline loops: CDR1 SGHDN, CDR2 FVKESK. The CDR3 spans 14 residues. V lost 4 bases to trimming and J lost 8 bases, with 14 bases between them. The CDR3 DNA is TGTGCCAGCAGCCTACTTAGGGTCGGGGAAAAACTGTTTTTT. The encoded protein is CASSLLRVGEKLFF. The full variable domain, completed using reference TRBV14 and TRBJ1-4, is EAGVTQFPSHSVIEKGQTVTLRCDPISGHDNLYWYRRVMGKEIKFLLHFVKESKQDESGMPNNRFLAERTGGTYSTLKVQPAELEDSGVYFCASSLLRVGEKLFFGSGTQLSVL.

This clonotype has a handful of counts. The CDR3 nucleotides are TGTGCCAGCAGTTCCCCGGGTACCTTGGAGACCCAGTACTTC. Amino acid sequence: CASSSPGTLETQYF. V gene TRBV28 combines with J gene TRBJ2-5; D ambiguous. The CDR3 has 14 amino acids. Trimming took off 4 bases at V and 5 bases at J, with 14 bases between the two ends. In germline, CDR1 is MDHEN, CDR2 SYDVKM. Together with reference TRBV28 and TRBJ2-5, the CDR3 gives the full variable domain: DVKVTQSSRYLVKRTGEKVFLECVQDMDHENMFWYRQDPGLGLRLIYFSYDVKMKEKGDIPEGYSVSREKKERFSLILESASTNQTSMYLCASSSPGTLETQYFGPGTRLLVL.

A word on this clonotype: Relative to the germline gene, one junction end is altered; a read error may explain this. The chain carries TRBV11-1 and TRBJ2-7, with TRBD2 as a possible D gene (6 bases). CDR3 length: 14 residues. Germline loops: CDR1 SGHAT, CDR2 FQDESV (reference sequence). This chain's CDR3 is CVSSRGSGDYEQYF. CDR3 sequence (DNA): TGTGTCAGCTCCCGGGGTAGCGGTGATTACGAGCAGTACTTC.

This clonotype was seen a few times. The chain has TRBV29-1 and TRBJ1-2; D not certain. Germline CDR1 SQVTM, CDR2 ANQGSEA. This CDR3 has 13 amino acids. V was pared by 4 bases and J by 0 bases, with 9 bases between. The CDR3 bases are TGCAGCGTTGTGATCCAAGCTAACTATGGCTACACCTTC. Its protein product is CSVVIQANYGYTF.

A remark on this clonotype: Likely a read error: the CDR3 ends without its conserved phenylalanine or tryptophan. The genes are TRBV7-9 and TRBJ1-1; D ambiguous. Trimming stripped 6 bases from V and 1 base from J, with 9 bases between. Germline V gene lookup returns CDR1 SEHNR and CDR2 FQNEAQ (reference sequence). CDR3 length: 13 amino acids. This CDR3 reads CASRIGENTEAFL. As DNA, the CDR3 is TGTGCCAGCAGAATTGGGGAGAACACTGAAGCTTTCCTT.

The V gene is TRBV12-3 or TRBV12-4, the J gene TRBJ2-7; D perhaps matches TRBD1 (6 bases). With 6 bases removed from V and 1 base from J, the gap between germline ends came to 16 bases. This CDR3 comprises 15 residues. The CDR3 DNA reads TGTGCCAGCAGCCCGGACAGCGAAGCTTCCTACGAGCAGTACTTC. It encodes CASSPDSEASYEQYF.

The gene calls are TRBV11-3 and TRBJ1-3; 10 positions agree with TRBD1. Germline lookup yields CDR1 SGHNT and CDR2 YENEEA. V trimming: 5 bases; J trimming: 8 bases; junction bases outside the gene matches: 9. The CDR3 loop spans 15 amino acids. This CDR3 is CASSVPGTGADTIYF. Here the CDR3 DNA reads TGTGCCAGCAGCGTCCCCGGGACAGGGGCTGACACCATATATTTT.

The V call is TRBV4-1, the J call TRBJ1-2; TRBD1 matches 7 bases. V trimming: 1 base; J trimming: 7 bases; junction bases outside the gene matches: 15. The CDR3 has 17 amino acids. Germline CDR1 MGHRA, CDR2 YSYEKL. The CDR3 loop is CASSQVFDREESLGYTF. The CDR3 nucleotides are TGCGCCAGCAGCCAAGTATTCGACAGGGAGGAATCACTTGGCTACACCTTC.

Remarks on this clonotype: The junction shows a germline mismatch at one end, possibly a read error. CDR3 residues: CASSGGAGENEQYF. The DNA of the CDR3 is TGTGCCAGCAGCGGGGGAGCGGGAGAAAACGAGCAGTACTTC. V and J are TRBV4-1 and TRBJ2-7; 8 bases are a match to TRBD2. The CDR3 spans 14 residues. The germline gives CDR1 MGHRA, CDR2 YSYEKL.

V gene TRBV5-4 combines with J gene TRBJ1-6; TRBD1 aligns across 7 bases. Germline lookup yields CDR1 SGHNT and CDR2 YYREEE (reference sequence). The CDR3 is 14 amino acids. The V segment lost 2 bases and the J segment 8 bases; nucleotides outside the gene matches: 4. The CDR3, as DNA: TGTGCCAGCAGCTTTAAACAGGGGCATTCACCCCTCCACTTT. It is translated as CASSFKQGHSPLHF.

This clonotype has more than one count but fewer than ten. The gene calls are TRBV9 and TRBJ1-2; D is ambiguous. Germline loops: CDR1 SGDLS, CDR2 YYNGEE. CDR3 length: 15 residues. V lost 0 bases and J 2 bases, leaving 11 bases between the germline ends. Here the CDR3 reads CASSVEASLNYGYTF. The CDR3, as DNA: TGTGCCAGCAGCGTAGAGGCAAGTTTGAACTATGGCTACACCTTC.

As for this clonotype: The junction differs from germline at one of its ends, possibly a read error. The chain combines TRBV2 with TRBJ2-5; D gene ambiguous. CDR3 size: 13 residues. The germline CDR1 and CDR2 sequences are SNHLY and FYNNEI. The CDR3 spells CASRAGTQGTQYF. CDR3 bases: TGTGCCAGCAGGGCCGGAACACAAGGGACCCAGTACTTC.

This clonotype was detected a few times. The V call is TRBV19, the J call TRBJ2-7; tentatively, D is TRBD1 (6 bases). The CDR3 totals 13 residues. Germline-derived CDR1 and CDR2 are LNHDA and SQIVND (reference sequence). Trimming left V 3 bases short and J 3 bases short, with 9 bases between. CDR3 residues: CASSIGQYYEQYF. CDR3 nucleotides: TGTGCCAGTAGTATTGGACAGTACTACGAGCAGTACTTC.

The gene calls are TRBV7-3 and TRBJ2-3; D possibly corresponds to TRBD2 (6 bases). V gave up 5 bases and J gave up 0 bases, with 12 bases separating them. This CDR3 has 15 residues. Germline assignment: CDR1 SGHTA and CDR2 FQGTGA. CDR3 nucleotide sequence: TGTGCCAGCAGCCCGGCGGGGCAGAGCACAGATACGCAGTATTTT. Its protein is CASSPAGQSTDTQYF.

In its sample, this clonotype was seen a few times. The CDR3 nucleotides read TGTGCCAGCAGTTACTCGGGGGGCAGGGACTATGGCTACACCTTC. This codes for CASSYSGGRDYGYTF. The V and J genes are TRBV7-9 and TRBJ1-2, with a possible D match to TRBD1 (6 bases). Germline assignment: CDR1 SEHNR and CDR2 FQNEAQ (reference sequence). This CDR3 contains 15 residues. V was cut by 6 bases and J by 3 bases, with 17 bases left in between.

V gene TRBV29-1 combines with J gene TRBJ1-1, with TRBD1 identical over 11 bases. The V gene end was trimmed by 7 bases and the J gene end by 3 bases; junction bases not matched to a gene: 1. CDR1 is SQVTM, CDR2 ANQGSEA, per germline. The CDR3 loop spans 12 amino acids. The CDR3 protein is CSEGQGDTEAFF. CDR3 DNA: TGCAGCGAGGGACAGGGGGACACTGAAGCTTTCTTT.

The CDR3 DNA follows: TGTGCCAGCAGCTTTATGAAGGGACTCTACAATGAGACCCAGTACTTC. Its translation: CASSFMKGLYNETQYF. The chain employs TRBV7-6 and TRBJ2-5, with TRBD2 as a possible D gene (6 bases). The CDR3 runs 16 residues. V was pared by 3 bases and J by 5 bases, with 19 bases between. CDR1 SGHVS and CDR2 FNYEAQ come from the germline V gene.

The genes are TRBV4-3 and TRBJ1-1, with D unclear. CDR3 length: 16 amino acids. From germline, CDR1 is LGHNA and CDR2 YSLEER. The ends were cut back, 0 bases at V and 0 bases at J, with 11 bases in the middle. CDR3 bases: TGCGCCAGCAGCCAAGAGGAATCCATCATGAACACTGAAGCTTTCTTT. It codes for CASSQEESIMNTEAFF.

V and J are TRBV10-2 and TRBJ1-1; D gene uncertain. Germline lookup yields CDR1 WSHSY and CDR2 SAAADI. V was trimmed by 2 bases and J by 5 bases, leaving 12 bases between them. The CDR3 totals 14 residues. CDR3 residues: CASSEGQMGTEAFF. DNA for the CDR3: TGCGCCAGCAGTGAGGGGCAAATGGGGACTGAAGCTTTCTTT.